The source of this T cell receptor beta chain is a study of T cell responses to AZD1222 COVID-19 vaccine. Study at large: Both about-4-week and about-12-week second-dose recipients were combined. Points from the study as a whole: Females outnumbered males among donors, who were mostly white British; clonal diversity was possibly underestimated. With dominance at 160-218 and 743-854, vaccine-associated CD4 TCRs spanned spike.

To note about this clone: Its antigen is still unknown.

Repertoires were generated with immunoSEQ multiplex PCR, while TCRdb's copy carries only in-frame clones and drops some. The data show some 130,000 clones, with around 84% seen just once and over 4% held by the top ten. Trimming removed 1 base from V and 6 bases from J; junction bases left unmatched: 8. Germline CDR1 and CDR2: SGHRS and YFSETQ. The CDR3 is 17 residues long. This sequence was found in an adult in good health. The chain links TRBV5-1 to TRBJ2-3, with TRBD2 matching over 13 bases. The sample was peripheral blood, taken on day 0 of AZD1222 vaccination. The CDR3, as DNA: TGCGCCAGCAGCTTGACTAGCGGGGGGGCCGGAGGGGATACGCAGTATTTT. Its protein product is CASSLTSGGAGGDTQYF.